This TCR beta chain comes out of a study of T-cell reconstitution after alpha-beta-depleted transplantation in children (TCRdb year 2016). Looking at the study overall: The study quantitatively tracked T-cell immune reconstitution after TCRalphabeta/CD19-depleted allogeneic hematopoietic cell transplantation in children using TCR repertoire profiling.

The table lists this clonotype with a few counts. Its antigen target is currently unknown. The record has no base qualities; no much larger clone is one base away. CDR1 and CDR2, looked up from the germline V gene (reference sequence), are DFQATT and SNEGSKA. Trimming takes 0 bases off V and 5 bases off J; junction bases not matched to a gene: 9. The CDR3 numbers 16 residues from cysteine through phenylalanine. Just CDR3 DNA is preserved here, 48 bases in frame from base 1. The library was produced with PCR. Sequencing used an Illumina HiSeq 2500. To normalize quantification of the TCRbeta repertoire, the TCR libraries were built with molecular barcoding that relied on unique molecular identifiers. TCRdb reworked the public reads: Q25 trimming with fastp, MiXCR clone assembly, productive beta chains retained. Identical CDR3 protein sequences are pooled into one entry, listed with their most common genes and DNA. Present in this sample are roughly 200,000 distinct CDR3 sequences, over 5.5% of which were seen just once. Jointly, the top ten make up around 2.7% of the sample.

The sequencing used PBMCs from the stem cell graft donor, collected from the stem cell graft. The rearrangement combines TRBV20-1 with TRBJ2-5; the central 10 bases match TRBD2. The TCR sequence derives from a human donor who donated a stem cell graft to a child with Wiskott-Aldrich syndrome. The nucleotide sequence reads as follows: TGCAGTGCTAGAGAGAGCGGGGGGGCGGTGGGGGAGACCCAGTACTTC. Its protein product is CSARESGGAVGETQYF.